The sequence of this T cell receptor beta chain was determined in a study of T cells in women clearing cervical HPV infection. General study results and limits: Controls had more TRBV6-7 (0.16%) than cases (approximately 0.11%).

To note about this clone: The antigen is not known. From the germline J gene comes the end of the CDR3, since the read stops 3 residues before it.

CDR3 length: 14 amino acids. Germline trimming cut 2 bases from V and 5 bases from J; bases unmatched to any gene: 5. Germline CDR1 and CDR2: GTSNPN and SVGIG (reference sequence). Only in-frame clones appear in the TCRdb table, and some are missing; sequencing was by immunoSEQ multiplex PCR. The ten top clones account for less than 4%, within a sample of around 35,000 clones. Sequenced sample: blood buffy coat. This TCR was sampled from a woman between 18 and 70 years old with a cervical HPV16 infection that either progressed to CIN3+ or cleared (not recorded which). V and J are TRBV30 and TRBJ2-5; 10 positions match TRBD2. This chain's CDR3 is CAWSSSGSGETQYF. The CDR3 bases that were read are TGTGCCTGGAGTTCTAGCGGGAGTGGTGAGACC.